The 6 T cell receptor beta chains presented below share a single source sample, sequenced in a study of primary melanoma T cells and metastatic recurrence. Repertoires were generated with immunoSEQ multiplex PCR, while TCRdb's copy carries only in-frame clones and drops some. The sample holds under 40 clones. The sequenced sample consisted of melanoma tumor tissue. These receptors all come from a human donor with melanoma.

The chain has TRBV11-3 and TRBJ2-2; TRBD2 is a possible D gene (7 bases). Between the trimmed V and J ends, which lost 5 bases and 4 bases, there was a span of 14 bases. CDR1 is SGHNT, CDR2 YENEEA, per germline. CDR3 length: 15 amino acids. CDR3 loop: CASSPRGGATGELFF. In nucleotides, the CDR3 is TGTGCCAGCAGCCCGAGGGGGGGCGCCACCGGGGAGCTGTTTTTT.

The chain carries TRBV11-3 and TRBJ2-1; D is unresolved. From germline, CDR1 is SGHNT and CDR2 YENEEA. The CDR3 is made up of 15 amino acids. The V end was cut by 1 base, the J end by 4 bases, with 11 bases between. The CDR3, as DNA: TGTGCCAGCAGCTTAGGAGCAACGGAGTACAATGAGCAGTTCTTC. Its protein product is CASSLGATEYNEQFF.

This rearrangement joins TRBV30 to TRBJ1-4; possibly TRBD1 for D (5 bases). The V gene's germline CDR1 is GTSNPN and CDR2 SVGIG (reference sequence). This CDR3 comprises 15 residues. V was cut by 4 bases and J by 4 bases, with 16 bases left in between. The CDR3 DNA sequence: TGTGCCTGGAATATAAGAGGGCAGGGTAATGAAAAACTGTTTTTT. It encodes CAWNIRGQGNEKLFF.

As DNA, the CDR3 is TGCAGCGTCGCAACCCGGGACGGTAGCTCCTACGAGCAGTACGTC. Its translation is CSVATRDGSSYEQYV. The gene calls are TRBV29-1 and TRBJ2-7, with D perhaps matching TRBD1 or TRBD2 (5 bases each). Between the trimmed V and J ends, which lost 6 bases and 0 bases, there was a span of 18 bases. From germline, CDR1 is SQVTM and CDR2 ANQGSEA. CDR3 length: 15 residues.

The V and J genes are TRBV22-1 and TRBJ2-5; the table's D call of TRBD2 was not tested on the DNA. TRBV22-1 is marked as a pseudogene. The CDR3 runs 13 residues. The CDR3 loop reads CATSRGGQETQYF. The CDR3 bases are TGTGCCACCAGCCGCGGGGGGCAAGAGACCCAGTACTTC.

The rearrangement joins TRBV14 to TRBJ2-1, with D tentatively TRBD2 (5 bases). This CDR3 region has 18 residues. V was clipped by 4 bases and J by 0 bases, with 19 bases between them. Germline assignment: CDR1 SGHDN and CDR2 FVKESK. The CDR3: CASSPAFLAASSYNEQFF. The CDR3 nucleotides read TGTGCCAGCAGCCCAGCTTTCCTAGCAGCCAGCTCCTACAATGAGCAGTTCTTC. Together with reference TRBV14 and TRBJ2-1, the CDR3 gives the full variable domain: EAGVTQFPSHSVIEKGQTVTLRCDPISGHDNLYWYRRVMGKEIKFLLHFVKESKQDESGMPNNRFLAERTGGTYSTLKVQPAELEDSGVYFCASSPAFLAASSYNEQFFGPGTRLTVL.